The 30 T cell receptor beta chains below were found in one sample sequenced in a study of siplizumab effects on memory and regulatory T cells (dated by TCRdb to the late 2010s). The method was the immunoSEQ multiplex PCR assay. TCRdb provides this immuneACCESS table in a form limited to in-frame rearrangements. Some clones are lacking; in checked studies, under half of them reflect an unresolved V gene, and why the rest are absent is not known. This sample is represented by approximately 120,000 clones; about 92% of them were singletons. The ten biggest clones cover under 0.75% of the sample. Specimen: Tregs sorted from blood. The receptors come from a human donor in good health.

The chain couples TRBV5-1 to TRBJ1-1; no definite D call. CDR1 is SGHRS and CDR2 is YFSETQ in the germline V gene. The V and J ends lost 0 bases and 4 bases respectively, with 10 bases between them. The CDR3 contains 14 residues. The CDR3 loop reads CASSLDSAFTEAFF. The CDR3 nucleotides read TGCGCCAGCAGCTTGGACAGCGCGTTCACTGAAGCTTTCTTT.

V and J are TRBV5-1 and TRBJ1-1, with D possibly being TRBD1 (5 bases). The germline V gene has CDR1 SGHRS and CDR2 YFSETQ. This CDR3 spans 13 amino acids. With 4 bases removed from V and 10 bases from J, the gap between germline ends came to 17 bases. Here the CDR3 reads CASSRGAPGRAFF. The CDR3 DNA is TGCGCCAGCAGCAGGGGAGCCCCCGGACGAGCTTTCTTT.

The chain recombines TRBV18 with TRBJ2-2, with a weak D call TRBD2 (5 bases). Trimming shortened V by 3 bases and J by 7 bases, and 12 bases separated the two germline ends. The CDR3 loop spans 14 amino acids. In germline, CDR1 is KGHSH, CDR2 LQKENI. CDR3 loop: CASSPLERVGELFF. CDR3 DNA sequence: TGTGCCAGCTCACCCCTGGAGAGGGTCGGGGAGCTGTTTTTT.

Regarding this clone: The sample carries other DNA sequences with the same CDR3. The chain joins TRBV5-6 to TRBJ1-1, with D hard to call. V was shortened by 0 bases and J by 3 bases, with 9 bases between the two germline ends. Germline V gene lookup returns CDR1 SGHDT and CDR2 YYEEEE. This CDR3 region has 14 residues. DNA of the CDR3: TGTGCCAGCAGCTTGGCCGGAGGGTACACTGAAGCTTTCTTT. The encoded protein is CASSLAGGYTEAFF. The whole variable domain, remainder taken from reference TRBV5-6 and TRBJ1-1, is DAGVTQSPTHLIKTRGQQVTLRCSPKSGHDTVSWYQQALGQGPQFIFQYYEEEERQRGNFPDRFSGHQFPNYSSELNVNALLLGDSALYLCASSLAGGYTEAFFGQGTRLTVV.

This rearrangement joins TRBV2 to TRBJ1-2; no definite D call. This CDR3 contains 14 residues. V dropped 1 base and J dropped 8 bases, with 14 bases sitting between them. In germline, CDR1 is SNHLY, CDR2 FYNNEI. In DNA form, the CDR3 reads TGTGCCAGCAGTGAAGTTCTGGCAGGAGTCGGCTACACCTTC. As protein: CASSEVLAGVGYTF.

This clone has just one count. This specimen includes other DNA sequences encoding the same CDR3. The chain uses TRBV11-2 and TRBJ1-1, with a weak D call TRBD1 (5 bases). V dropped 5 bases and J dropped 10 bases, with 17 bases sitting between them. The germline CDR1 and CDR2 sequences are SGHAT and FQNNGV. CDR3 length: 13 residues. Here the CDR3 reads CASSLNPPRGAFF. The CDR3 bases are TGTGCCAGCAGCCTAAATCCTCCTAGGGGAGCTTTCTTT.

The rearrangement uses TRBV5-1 and TRBJ2-3; 12 positions agree with TRBD2. The CDR3 runs 15 residues. J gave up 3 bases and V 5 bases, and 4 bases lay outside the gene matches. Germline assignment: CDR1 SGHRS and CDR2 YFSETQ. CDR3 sequence: CASRRLAGVTDTQYF. CDR3 coding DNA: TGCGCCAGCAGGAGACTAGCGGGAGTGACAGATACGCAGTATTTT.

This sequence joins TRBV5-1 and TRBJ2-2; 8 bases are a match to TRBD1. Germline V gives CDR1 SGHRS, CDR2 YFSETQ. The CDR3 consists of 16 residues. The J segment lost 4 bases and the V segment lost 0 bases, leaving 5 bases of the junction unmatched. DNA of the CDR3: TGCGCCAGCAGCTTGGCCGGACAGGGAGTCACCGGGGAGCTGTTTTTT. Translated: CASSLAGQGVTGELFF.

The rearrangement uses TRBV4-2 and TRBJ2-3; a possible D gene is TRBD2 (6 bases). V was shortened by 4 bases and J by 4 bases, with 12 bases between the two germline ends. In germline, CDR1 is LGHNA, CDR2 YNFKEQ. This CDR3 contains 14 residues. Here the CDR3 reads CASSPLGTADTQYF. As DNA, the CDR3 is TGTGCCAGCAGCCCTCTGGGGACTGCAGATACGCAGTATTTT.

V and J are TRBV5-1 and TRBJ2-5; D remains unclear. Germline V gives CDR1 SGHRS, CDR2 YFSETQ. The ends were cut back, 4 bases at V and 1 base at J, with 11 bases in the middle. There are 14 residues in the CDR3. In nucleotides, the CDR3 is TGCGCCAGCAGCAAAGAGGACGGCCAAGAGACCCAGTACTTC. It encodes CASSKEDGQETQYF.

The J gene is TRBJ2-5, the V gene TRBV7-9; no definite D call. Trimming stripped 4 bases from V and 5 bases from J, with 11 bases between. The CDR3 length is 13 residues. Germline lookup yields CDR1 SEHNR and CDR2 FQNEAQ (reference sequence). CDR3 sequence (DNA): TGTGCCAGCAGCTCCAATGTTTTCGAGACCCAGTACTTC. Its translation: CASSSNVFETQYF.

V gene TRBV29-1 combines with J gene TRBJ2-7; 7 nucleotides agree with TRBD1. Germline V gene data show CDR1 as SQVTM and CDR2 as ANQGSEA. V lost 6 bases and J lost 6; bases outside the gene matches: 8. This CDR3 contains 12 residues. The CDR3 protein is CSVTRQGPEQYF. The DNA of the CDR3 is TGCAGCGTCACCCGACAGGGACCCGAGCAGTACTTC.

The V call is TRBV19, the J call TRBJ1-1; D gene unclear. The CDR3 is 13 amino acids. Trimming pared 6 bases from V and 0 bases from J, leaving 8 bases between. Germline V gene sequence: CDR1 LNHDA, CDR2 SQIVND (reference sequence). CDR3 coding DNA: TGTGCCAGTAGGTGGGATCTGAACACTGAAGCTTTCTTT. Amino acid sequence: CASRWDLNTEAFF.

V is TRBV6-1 and J is TRBJ2-5, with a possible D match to TRBD2 (6 bases). Germline V gene sequence: CDR1 MNHNS, CDR2 SASEGT. V was cut by 6 bases and J by 6 bases, with 20 bases left in between. This CDR3 is built from 15 residues. The CDR3 reads CASSPPGPGRQTQYF. The DNA for the CDR3 is TGTGCCAGCAGCCCGCCGGGCCCTGGGAGGCAGACCCAGTACTTC.

J is TRBJ1-3 and V is TRBV18, with D unclear. Germline CDR1 is KGHSH and CDR2 is LQKENI. The V gene lost 1 base and the J gene lost 0 bases, with 7 bases spanning the gap. The CDR3 contains 15 residues. CDR3 bases: TGTGCCAGCTCACCACAGGTCCACTCTGGAAACACCATATATTTT. Protein: CASSPQVHSGNTIYF.

V and J are TRBV4-1 and TRBJ1-2; D remains unclear. The germline V and J ends were trimmed by 4 bases and 7 bases, with 19 bases remaining between them. CDR1 and CDR2 (germline): MGHRA, YSYEKL. CDR3 length: 15 residues. The CDR3 DNA reads TGCGCCAGCAGCCCCCCCATGGAGGTCGGCTTTGGCTACACCTTC. Its translation is CASSPPMEVGFGYTF.

Of note for this clone: At one end the junction does not follow the germline gene, possibly because of a read error. The J gene is TRBJ1-1, the V gene TRBV11-1; perhaps TRBD1 as D (5 bases). The CDR3 is made up of 14 amino acids. In germline, CDR1 is SGHAT, CDR2 FQDESV (reference sequence). CDR3 in amino acids: CASSLAPGNPEAFF. CDR3 DNA: TGTGCCAGCAGCTTAGCACCAGGGAACCCTGAAGCTTTCTTT.

This clone was recorded once. V usage is TRBV18 and J usage is TRBJ2-1; D ambiguous. The CDR3 length is 12 residues. The germline V and J ends were trimmed by 6 bases and 8 bases, with 11 bases remaining between them. Germline V lookup: CDR1 KGHSH, CDR2 LQKENI. The CDR3 reads CASSQTGYEQFF. Here the CDR3 DNA reads TGTGCCAGCTCTCAGACCGGGTATGAGCAGTTCTTC.

This clone came up once. The chain joins TRBV4-1 to TRBJ1-2; TRBD1 agrees at 11 bases. The V and J ends lost 4 bases and 1 base, in that order; junction bases with no gene match: 2. CDR1 is MGHRA, CDR2 YSYEKL, per germline. The CDR3 runs 15 residues. In DNA form, the CDR3 reads TGCGCCAGCAGCCCCGGGACAGGGGGTAACTATGGCTACACCTTC. This encodes CASSPGTGGNYGYTF.

This clone was counted a single time. The genes are TRBV6-1 and TRBJ1-1; D gene ambiguous. Germline-derived CDR1 and CDR2 are MNHNS and SASEGT. The CDR3 length is 12 residues. The V end was cut by 2 bases, the J end by 11 bases, with 12 bases between. The CDR3 DNA reads as TGTGCCAGCAGTGAACCCGTTAGAGGGGCTTTCTTT. Translated, it gives CASSEPVRGAFF.

The chain has TRBV6-5 and TRBJ2-7; D may be TRBD1 (6 bases). CDR1 is MNHEY and CDR2 is SVGAGI in the germline V gene. Trimming shortened V by 5 bases and J by 4 bases, and 15 bases separated the two germline ends. The CDR3 consists of 14 residues. The CDR3 region is CASSATGPGYEQYF. CDR3 sequence (DNA): TGTGCCAGCAGTGCGACAGGTCCGGGATACGAGCAGTACTTC.

The gene calls are TRBV5-1 and TRBJ2-1; 8 positions match TRBD1. This CDR3 comprises 13 residues. V trimming: 4 bases; J trimming: 12 bases; junction bases outside the gene matches: 9. CDR1 and CDR2 (germline): SGHRS, YFSETQ. The CDR3 loop reads CASSLKPGTGQFF. DNA of the CDR3: TGCGCCAGCAGCCTCAAACCAGGGACAGGGCAGTTCTTC. Drawing the rest from reference TRBV5-1 and TRBJ2-1, the complete variable domain is KAGVTQTPRYLIKTRGQQVTLSCSPISGHRSVSWYQQTPGQGLQFLFEYFSETQRNKGNFPGRFSGRQFSNSRSEMNVSTLELGDSALYLCASSLKPGTGQFFGPGTRLTVL.

V and J are TRBV4-1 and TRBJ2-1; a possible D gene is TRBD2 (5 bases). CDR1 is MGHRA and CDR2 is YSYEKL in the germline V gene. The V gene lost 1 base and the J gene lost 2 bases, with 12 bases spanning the gap. CDR3 length: 16 residues. CDR3 coding DNA: TGCGCCAGCAGCCAAGGTAAGGGAGCAACCTACAATGAGCAGTTCTTC. Its translation is CASSQGKGATYNEQFF.

This clone was seen just once. The V call is TRBV18, the J call TRBJ2-6; 9 nucleotides match TRBD1. This CDR3 has 17 amino acids. The V and J ends lost 5 bases and 0 bases, in that order; junction bases with no gene match: 5. Germline CDR1 KGHSH, CDR2 LQKENI. The CDR3 reads CASSTRTGDSGANVLTF. CDR3 bases: TGTGCCAGCTCAACCAGGACAGGGGACTCTGGGGCCAACGTCCTGACTTTC.

This chain uses TRBV5-1 with TRBJ1-6; D not resolved. V shed 0 bases and J shed 3 bases, with 10 bases lying between them. In germline, CDR1 is SGHRS, CDR2 YFSETQ. This CDR3 comprises 16 residues. CDR3 amino acids: CASSLGRAYYNSPLHF. In DNA, the CDR3 is TGCGCCAGCAGCTTGGGGCGGGCCTACTATAATTCACCCCTCCACTTT.

This clone was detected many times. The V call is TRBV19, the J call TRBJ2-7; 8 bases match TRBD1. The CDR3 totals 14 residues. Germline V lookup: CDR1 LNHDA, CDR2 SQIVND (reference sequence). The junction had 4 bases not matched to a gene; V was cut back by 4 bases and J by 2 bases. The CDR3 loop is CASSTSTGAYEQYF. As DNA, the CDR3 is TGTGCCAGTAGTACCTCGACAGGGGCCTACGAGCAGTACTTC.

This clone was seen once. J is TRBJ2-5 and V is TRBV5-4, with 7 bases fitting TRBD1. The germline V gene has CDR1 SGHNT and CDR2 YYREEE (reference sequence). The CDR3 is 13 residues long. J lost 4 bases, V lost 3 bases, and 3 bases had no gene match. The CDR3 loop is CASSSRQGETQYF. As DNA, the CDR3 is TGTGCCAGCAGCTCGCGACAGGGAGAGACCCAGTACTTC.

V gene TRBV30 combines with J gene TRBJ1-5; D is ambiguous. Germline V gene sequence: CDR1 GTSNPN, CDR2 SVGIG (reference sequence). Trimming removed 2 bases at V and 6 bases at J, with 14 bases between. The CDR3 consists of 14 residues. CDR3: CAWSRQFQSQPQHF. CDR3 bases: TGTGCCTGGAGTCGGCAATTCCAGAGTCAGCCCCAGCATTTT.

V gene TRBV6-1 combines with J gene TRBJ1-2; D uncertain. Trimming stripped 8 bases from V and 4 bases from J, with 8 bases between. The CDR3 spans 11 residues. Looked up from germline, CDR1 is MNHNS and CDR2 is SASEGT. CDR3 sequence: CASAAGYGYTF. In nucleotides, the CDR3 is TGTGCCAGCGCCGCGGGCTATGGCTACACCTTC.

This chain uses TRBV19 with TRBJ1-5, with D tentatively TRBD1 (5 bases). CDR1 and CDR2 from the germline V gene are LNHDA and SQIVND (reference sequence). The CDR3 has 17 amino acids. The V end lost 1 base, the J end lost 5 bases, and 18 bases lay between the germline ends. In DNA, the CDR3 is TGTGCCAGTAGTATAGGGGGCTGGCAGGGCGGTTATCAGCCCCAGCATTTT. Its translation is CASSIGGWQGGYQPQHF.